Reported below is one TCR beta chain. Its matching antigen is unknown. Repertoires were sampled repeatedly during chemoradiotherapy. CDR3 length: 18 residues. J was trimmed by 0 bases and V by 5 bases; bases with no gene match: 11. CDR1 and CDR2 from the germline V gene are MDHEN and SYDVKM. The source of the sample is a study of chemoradiotherapy in HPV16-positive cancers. Study-wide results and limits: Candidate HPV-specific clones and E7-related TCR motifs grew in tumor during treatment. In HPV16-positive patients, HPV-responsive T-cell expansion tracked better recurrence-free survival. Only a couple of HPV16-positive patients supplied the functional HPV-specificity definition.

TCRdb keeps only in-frame clones here, not all; method: immunoSEQ multiplex PCR. The sample contains about 24,000 clones, around 94% of which appear only once. The material was obtained from a patient who underwent chemoradiotherapy. This TCR came from a human donor with HPV-associated anogenital cancer. This rearrangement joins TRBV28 to TRBJ1-2, with 11 bases lining up with TRBD1. The CDR3 region has the DNA TGTGCCAGCAGTCCCCCCGGACAGGGGGCTATCACTAACTATGGCTACACCTTC. Its translation is CASSPPGQGAITNYGYTF.